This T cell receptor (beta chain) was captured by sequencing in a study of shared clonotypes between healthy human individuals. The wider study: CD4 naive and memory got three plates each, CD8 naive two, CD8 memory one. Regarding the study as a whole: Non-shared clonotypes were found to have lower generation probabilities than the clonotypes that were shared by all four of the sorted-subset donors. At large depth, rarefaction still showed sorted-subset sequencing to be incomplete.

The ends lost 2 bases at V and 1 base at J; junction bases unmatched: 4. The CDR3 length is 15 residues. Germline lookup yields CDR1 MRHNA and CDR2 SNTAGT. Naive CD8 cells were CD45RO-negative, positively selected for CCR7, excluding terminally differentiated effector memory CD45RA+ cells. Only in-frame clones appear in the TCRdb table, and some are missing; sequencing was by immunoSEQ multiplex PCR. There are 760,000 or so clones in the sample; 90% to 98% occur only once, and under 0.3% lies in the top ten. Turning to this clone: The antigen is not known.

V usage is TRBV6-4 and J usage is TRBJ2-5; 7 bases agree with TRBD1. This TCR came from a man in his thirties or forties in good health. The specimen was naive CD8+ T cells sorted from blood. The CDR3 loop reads CASSDNWDSQETQYF. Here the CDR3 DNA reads TGTGCCAGCAGTGACAACTGGGACAGCCAAGAGACCCAGTACTTC.